This TCR beta chain emerged from a study of T-cell memory formation after mild COVID-19 (dated by TCRdb to the early 2020s). For the study in its entirety: TCR sequence clusters from the two donors were found to be largely donor specific. In two donors, T-cell clones that expanded and contracted after mild COVID-19 were followed by sequencing TCRalpha and TCRbeta repertoires longitudinally. The cohort comprised two young, previously healthy adult volunteers, one female and one male. General study outcomes and caveats: SARS-CoV-2 specificity of the second-wave clones peaking on day 37 was not confirmed. Contracting CD4+ clones appeared mostly in the CM and EM memory subsets, whereas CD8+ clones were enriched in EMRA. Only two mild cases were covered in the study, and larger cohorts including severe cases with pre-infection samples were considered necessary. The detection of some responding clones in pre-infection memory suggests that pre-existing cross-reactive memory T cells joined the SARS-CoV-2 response. Clones that contracted from day 15 to 85 showed balanced CD4/CD8 phenotypes, whereas a second wave of clones that expanded from day 15 to 37 leaned towards CD4+.

The sample was run on an Illumina NovaSeq 6000. TCRalpha and TCRbeta cDNA libraries were built by 5'RACE with constant-segment primers, adding sample barcodes and unique molecular identifiers. Trizol reagent was used to extract RNA from every sample. Amplification of the libraries took two PCR steps, and the second step added a second sample barcode plus Illumina TruSeq adapters. The libraries were sequenced on an Illumina NovaSeq using 2 x 150 bp paired-end reads. For the original study's pipeline: The reads were demultiplexed and collapsed into UMI-guided consensus sequences using migec v1.2.7. With mixcr v2.1.11, UMI consensuses were aligned to TRA and TRB V and J templates and assembled into clonotypes. A clonotype was counted as expanded or contracted only when both edgeR and NoisET called the clonotype significant, with the noise models trained on biological replicates. For edgeR calls, the cutoffs were a false discovery rate-adjusted p below 0.01 and a log2 fold-change threshold of 1. As an exploratory analysis of dynamics, PCA with hierarchical clustering was applied to max-normalized trajectories of the 1000 most abundant clonotypes. Separately sequenced CD4+ and CD8+ repertoires were used to assign the CD4 or CD8 phenotype of responding clones. TCRdb trimmed public reads at Q25 via fastp, called clones via MiXCR and kept in-frame beta chains. Identical CDR3 protein sequences are pooled into one entry, listed with their most common genes and DNA. TCRdb's processing, not the study's, gives the V and J calls here. This sample gives 500,000 to 600,000 distinct CDR3 sequences in total; roughly 18% of them show up just once. The ten largest clones represent 9.5% to 15% of the sample.

Ficoll-Paque density gradient centrifugation was the method used to isolate PBMCs. This clonotype occurred a few times. What this receptor recognizes is not known. No base quality information exists; no much larger clone differs at one position. V ends up 6 bases short and J 4 bases short, with an unmatched junction base count of 11. Spanning cysteine to phenylalanine, the CDR3 consists of 15 amino acids. Left in the record is the CDR3 DNA by itself, 45 bases read in frame from the first base. CDR1 and CDR2 are drawn from the germline V gene: MNHEY, SVGAGI. Sequenced material: PBMCs or a T cell subset sorted from them (not recorded which). Rearrangement joined TRBV6-5 to TRBJ2-7, and TRBD1 matches 8 of the central bases. This receptor was obtained from an adult woman who had mild COVID-19 (a few samples of this study predate the infection). The sample titles of this study are shuffled in the database, so cell type and time point are left out; the donor was told from shared clones. The CDR3 has the sequence CASSPLSGGLYEQYF. The bases read TGTGCCAGCAGCCCTCTCTCAGGGGGCCTGTACGAGCAGTACTTC.